This T cell receptor beta chain was documented in a study of identifying expanded T cells in peripheral blood. General observations from the study: Two-week clone count variance significantly increased as total template count grew. About 1.2 clones differed between technical replicates, versus roughly 16 and 20 over time.

With respect to this clone: As yet, its antigen is unknown.

The CDR3 covers 14 residues. V lost 6 bases, J lost 14 bases, and 25 bases lay in between. The V gene's germline CDR1 is LNHDA and CDR2 SQIVND (reference sequence). Clones were sequenced by immunoSEQ multiplex PCR, and TCRdb holds only the in-frame ones, with some missing. Counted here are about 63,000 clones, about 85% occurring once; the ten biggest clones make up 15% to 20%. During the collection period, no donor immune events like infections were recorded. This sequence originates from a person aged 18 to 75 in good health. Sequencing was performed on blood. V and J are TRBV19 and TRBJ1-1; D gene unclear. The CDR3 sequence: CASRLSPTFPYAFF. Here the CDR3 DNA reads TGTGCCAGTAGACTCTCTCCGACATTCCCCTATGCCTTCTTT. The entire variable domain, with the rest obtained from reference TRBV19 and TRBJ1-1, is as follows: DGGITQSPKYLFRKEGQNVTLSCEQNLNHDAMYWYRQDPGQGLRLIYYSQIVNDFQKGDIAEGYSVSREKKESFPLTVTSAQKNPTAFYLCASRLSPTFPYAFFGQGTRLTVV.